The clone carrying this TCR beta chain appeared many times. This sample was taken from a study of prognosis after radiotherapy for stage I lung cancer. Uniform node negativity on CT and PET/CT characterised the cohort, and no patient had undergone prior chemotherapy or radiotherapy or presented other malignancies. TCR beta CDR3 amplification from genomic DNA was performed by two-round multiplex PCR. During first-round PCR, primers specific to each TRBV and TRBJ gene were used. One entry per CDR3 protein results from TCRdb running MiXCR on the multiplex PCR reads. The sample holds roughly 26,000 distinct CDR3 sequences, approximately 31% seen once. Trimming stripped 2 bases from V and 0 bases from J, with 9 bases between. Germline-derived CDR1 and CDR2 are SNHLY and FYNNEI. This CDR3 is 15 amino acids long.

The TCR sequence derives from a donor older than 45 with non-small cell lung cancer. The J gene is TRBJ2-3, the V gene TRBV2; no clear D gene. The source was PBMCs, collected before or after stereotactic body radiation therapy (not recorded which). The CDR3, as DNA: TGTGCCAGCAGTGAATTTCTACAGAGCACAGATACGCAGTATTTT. Amino acid sequence: CASSEFLQSTDTQYF.